These T cell receptor beta chains were read from a single sample in a study of T-cell reconstitution after alpha-beta-depleted transplantation in children. TCRdb re-derived calls from the PCR reads in MiXCR, one entry per CDR3 protein. The sample lists about 400,000 distinct CDR3 sequences, 15% to 20% occurring once. The material sequenced was PBMCs, mostly from graft donor cells, taken 360 days after TCRalphabeta/CD19-depleted stem cell transplant. Receptor source: a boy less than two years old who had a stem cell transplant for Wiskott-Aldrich syndrome, so the T cells may come from the graft donor. Both conserved end residues are trimmed from each CDR3. The D gene is left open where the match is weak. Size tells how often a clone was seen (once, few, many) or the class of an expanded clone, and some rows leave it out.

V gene	clone size	D gene	J gene	CDR3 length	CDR3 protein
TRBV3-1	-	-	TRBJ2-7	17	ASSQGRKWGGGSSYEQY
TRBV10-3	many	TRBD2	TRBJ2-5	11	ATMTSGEETQY
TRBV30	-	TRBD1	TRBJ1-1	11	AWSDRGYTEAF
TRBV4-1	-	-	TRBJ2-7	13	ASSQDQDRGYEQY
TRBV20-1	-	-	TRBJ2-1	8	SAWENEQF
TRBV20-1	few	-	TRBJ2-4	13	SAVSGGGTKNIQY
TRBV9	-	-	TRBJ2-3	14	ASSVDAGGSTDTQY
TRBV13	few	-	TRBJ2-1	10	ASSGPTGEQF
TRBV5-1	-	-	TRBJ2-7	11	ASSVEKHAEQY
TRBV13	few	-	TRBJ2-1	13	ASSFSLAIYNEQF
TRBV4-3	-	-	TRBJ2-1	13	ASSQGRSSYNEQF
TRBV20-1	many	-	TRBJ2-3	13	SAFPGTDLTDTQY
TRBV20-1	-	-	TRBJ2-5	9	SALTLETQY